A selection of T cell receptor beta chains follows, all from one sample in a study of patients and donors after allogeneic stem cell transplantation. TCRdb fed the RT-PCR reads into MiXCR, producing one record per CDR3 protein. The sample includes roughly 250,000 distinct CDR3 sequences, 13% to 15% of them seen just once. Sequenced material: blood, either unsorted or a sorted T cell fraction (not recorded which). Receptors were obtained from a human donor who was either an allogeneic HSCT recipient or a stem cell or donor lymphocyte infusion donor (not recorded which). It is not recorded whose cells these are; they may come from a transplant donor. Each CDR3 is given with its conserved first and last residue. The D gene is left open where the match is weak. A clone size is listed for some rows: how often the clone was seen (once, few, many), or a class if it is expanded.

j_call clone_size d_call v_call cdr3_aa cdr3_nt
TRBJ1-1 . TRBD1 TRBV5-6 CASSSLMGGQLNTEAFF TGTGCCAGCAGCTCCCTCATGGGGGGACAGCTGAACACTGAAGCTTTCTTT
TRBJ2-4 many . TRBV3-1 CASSSGQKNIQYF TGTGCCAGCAGCTCAGGCCAGAAAAACATTCAGTACTTC
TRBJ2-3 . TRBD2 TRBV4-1 CASSQPFIAGGQDTQYF TGCGCCAGCAGCCAACCCTTCATAGCGGGGGGGCAGGATACGCAGTATTTT
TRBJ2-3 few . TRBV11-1 CASSRSGLNDGFGADTQYF TGTGCCAGCAGCCGATCGGGTCTCAACGACGGGTTTGGGGCAGATACGCAGTATTTT
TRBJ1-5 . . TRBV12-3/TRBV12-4 CASSLRRGRDSNQPQHF TGTGCCAGCAGTTTAAGGAGGGGGAGGGATAGCAATCAGCCCCAGCATTTT
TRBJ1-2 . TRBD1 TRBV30 CAWTTGAVVYGYTF TGTGCCTGGACTACAGGGGCCGTGGTCTATGGCTACACCTTC
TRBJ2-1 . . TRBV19 CASGGSSYNEQFF TGTGCCAGTGGCGGAAGCTCCTACAATGAGCAGTTCTTC
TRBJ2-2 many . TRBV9 CASSVRGGDRVVPGELFF TGTGCCAGCAGCGTACGGGGGGGGGACAGGGTGGTCCCCGGGGAGCTGTTTTTT
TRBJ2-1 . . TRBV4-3 CASSQEGARNEQFF TGCGCCAGCAGCCAAGAGGGGGCGCGGAATGAGCAGTTCTTC
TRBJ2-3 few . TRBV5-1 CASSLEARPTDTQYF TGCGCCAGCAGCTTGGAGGCCAGGCCCACAGATACGCAGTATTTT
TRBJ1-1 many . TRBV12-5 CASGLEGVSTEAFF TGTGCTAGTGGTTTGGAGGGTGTTAGCACTGAAGCTTTCTTT
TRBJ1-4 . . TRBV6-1 CASRPQGTTGEKLFF TGTGCCAGCAGACCCCAGGGGACGACTGGCGAAAAACTGTTTTTT
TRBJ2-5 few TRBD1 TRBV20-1 CSAETPTGGETQYF TGCAGTGCTGAAACTCCGACAGGGGGAGAGACCCAGTACTTC
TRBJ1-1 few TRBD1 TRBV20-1 CSARDYAGGASEAFF TGCAGTGCTAGAGATTACGCAGGGGGCGCGAGTGAAGCTTTCTTT
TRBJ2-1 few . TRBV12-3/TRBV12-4 CASSTSSAPGSEQFF TGTGCCAGCAGCACCTCTAGCGCGCCTGGAAGTGAGCAGTTCTTC
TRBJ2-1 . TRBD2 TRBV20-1 CSAEEVLGRGYNEQFF TGCAGTGCGGAAGAGGTTTTAGGGCGGGGGTACAATGAGCAGTTCTTC
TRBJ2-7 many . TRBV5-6 CASSQIPGTLGYEQYF TGTGCCAGCAGCCAAATCCCGGGAACACTGGGCTACGAGCAGTACTTC
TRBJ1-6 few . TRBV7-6 CASRDGRDSPLHF TGTGCCAGCAGGGACGGCCGTGATTCACCCCTCCACTTT
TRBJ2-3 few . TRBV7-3 CASSSPTGPDTQYF TGTGCCAGCAGCTCCCCCACAGGGCCAGATACGCAGTATTTT
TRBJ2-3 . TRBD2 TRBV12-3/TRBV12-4 CASSLTASGRADTQYF TGTGCCAGCAGTTTAACCGCTAGCGGGAGGGCTGATACGCAGTATTTT
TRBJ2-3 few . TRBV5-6 CASSFGLSTDTQYF TGTGCCAGCAGCTTTGGGCTGAGCACAGATACGCAGTATTTT
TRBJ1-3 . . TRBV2 CASSEGGISGNTIYF TGTGCCAGCAGTGAAGGGGGGATCTCTGGAAACACCATATATTTT
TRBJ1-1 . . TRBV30 CAWINEPYTEAFF TGTGCCTGGATCAACGAGCCGTACACTGAAGCTTTCTTT
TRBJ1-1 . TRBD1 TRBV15 CATSRQGTAGAEAFF TGTGCCACCAGCAGACAAGGGACAGCTGGTGCTGAAGCTTTCTTT
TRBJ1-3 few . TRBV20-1 CSAAWAAGASGNTIYF TGCAGTGCTGCGTGGGCAGCGGGGGCCTCTGGAAACACCATATATTTT
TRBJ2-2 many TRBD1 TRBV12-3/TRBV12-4 CASSLDRIGELFF TGTGCCAGCAGTTTGGACAGGATCGGGGAGCTGTTTTTT
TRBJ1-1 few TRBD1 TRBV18 CASSPRPRTGNTEAFF TGTGCCAGCTCACCACGGCCAAGGACAGGTAACACTGAAGCTTTCTTT
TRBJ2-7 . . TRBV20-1 CSARDIGRSSYEQYF TGCAGTGCTAGAGATATAGGCAGGAGCTCCTACGAGCAGTACTTC
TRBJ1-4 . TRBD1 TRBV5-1 CASSSEGAANEKLFF TGCGCCAGCAGCTCAGAGGGGGCTGCTAATGAAAAACTGTTTTTT
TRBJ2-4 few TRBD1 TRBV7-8 CASSLTREGTGAYF TGTGCCAGCAGCTTAACCCGAGAGGGGACAGGGGCTTACTTC
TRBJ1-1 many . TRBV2 CASSARTEAFF TGTGCCAGCAGTGCTCGCACTGAAGCTTTCTTT
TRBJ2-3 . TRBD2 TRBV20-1 CSARSTLGGGSSLDTQYF TGCAGTGCTAGATCCACGCTCGGGGGGGGCTCTTCCTTAGATACGCAGTATTTT
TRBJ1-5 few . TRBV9 CASSVAGPRARGGNQPQHF TGTGCCAGCAGCGTAGCTGGCCCCCGGGCCAGGGGAGGCAATCAGCCCCAGCATTTT
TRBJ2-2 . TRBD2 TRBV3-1 CASSQAVVLAGPTGELFF TGTGCCAGCAGCCAAGCTGTAGTACTAGCGGGTCCCACCGGGGAGCTGTTTTTT
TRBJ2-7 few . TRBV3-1 CASSLSGYQYF TGTGCCAGCAGCCTTTCGGGGTACCAGTACTTC
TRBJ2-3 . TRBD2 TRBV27 CASSLRGPSGSRGTDTQYF TGTGCCAGCAGTTTACGGGGGCCTAGCGGGAGTCGGGGCACAGATACGCAGTATTTT
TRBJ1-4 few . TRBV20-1 CSARRDSSNEKLFF TGCAGTGCTAGACGAGACAGCTCTAATGAAAAACTGTTTTTT
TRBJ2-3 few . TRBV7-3 CASSLRLAEADTQYF TGTGCCAGCAGCTTAAGGTTAGCTGAGGCAGATACGCAGTATTTT
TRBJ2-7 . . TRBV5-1 CASKPGRSYEQYF TGCGCCAGCAAACCGGGCAGATCCTACGAGCAGTACTTC
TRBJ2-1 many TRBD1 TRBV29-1 CSVGDSRNEQFF TGCAGCGTGGGGGACAGTCGGAATGAGCAGTTCTTC
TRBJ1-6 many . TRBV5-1 CASNAGAGNSPLHF TGCGCCAGCAACGCCGGGGCAGGTAATTCACCCCTCCACTTT
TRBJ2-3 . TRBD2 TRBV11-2 CASSDGTSGRADTQYF TGTGCCAGCAGCGACGGGACTAGCGGGAGAGCAGATACGCAGTATTTT
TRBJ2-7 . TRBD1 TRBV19 CASSIVRGQGNYEQYF TGTGCCAGTAGTATAGTCAGGGGACAGGGGAACTACGAGCAGTACTTC
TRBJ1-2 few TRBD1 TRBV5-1 CASSFDRAEGYTF TGCGCCAGCAGCTTTGACAGGGCGGAAGGCTACACCTTC